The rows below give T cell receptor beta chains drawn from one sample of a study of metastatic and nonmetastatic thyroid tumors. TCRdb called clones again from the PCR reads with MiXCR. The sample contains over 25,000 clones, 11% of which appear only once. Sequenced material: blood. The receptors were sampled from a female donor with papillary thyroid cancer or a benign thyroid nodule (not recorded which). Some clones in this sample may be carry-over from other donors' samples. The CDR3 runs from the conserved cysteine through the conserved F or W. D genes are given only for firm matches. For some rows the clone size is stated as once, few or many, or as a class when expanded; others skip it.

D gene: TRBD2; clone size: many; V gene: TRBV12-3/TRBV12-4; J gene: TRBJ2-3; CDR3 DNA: TGTGCCAGCAAATCGGGACTATCGGGCACAGATACGCAGTATTTT; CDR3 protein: CASKSGLSGTDTQYF
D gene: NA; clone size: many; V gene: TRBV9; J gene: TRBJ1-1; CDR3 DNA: TGTGCCAGCAGCGTAGGGCCGAGGGACTTCATGAACACTGAAGCTTTCTTT; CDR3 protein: CASSVGPRDFMNTEAFF
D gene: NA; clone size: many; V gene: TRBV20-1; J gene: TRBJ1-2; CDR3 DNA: TGCAGTGCTAGTCATCCCGGACCCGTCCGTGGCTACACCTTC; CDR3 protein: CSASHPGPVRGYTF
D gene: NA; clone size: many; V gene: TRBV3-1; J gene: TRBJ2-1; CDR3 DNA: TGTGCCAGCAGCCCCACACTAGACAACTCCTACAATGAGCAGTTCTTC; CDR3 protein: CASSPTLDNSYNEQFF
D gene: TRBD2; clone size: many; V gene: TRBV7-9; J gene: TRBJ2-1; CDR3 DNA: TGTGCCAGCAGCCTCAGGACTAGCGGGACCTACAATGAGCAGTTCTTC; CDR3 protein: CASSLRTSGTYNEQFF
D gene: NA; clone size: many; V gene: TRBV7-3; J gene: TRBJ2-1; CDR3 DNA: TGTGCCAGCAGCTTAGTCCCGAGGAATGAGCAGTTCTTC; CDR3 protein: CASSLVPRNEQFF
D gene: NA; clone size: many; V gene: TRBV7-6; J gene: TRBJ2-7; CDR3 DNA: TGTGCCAGCAGCTTCGTAGGGGGCGAGCAGTACTTC; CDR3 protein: CASSFVGGEQYF
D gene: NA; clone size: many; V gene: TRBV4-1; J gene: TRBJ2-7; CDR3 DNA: TGCGCCAGCAGCCAAGGACCGGTGGGACATGCGTTCTACGAGCAGTACTTC; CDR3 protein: CASSQGPVGHAFYEQYF
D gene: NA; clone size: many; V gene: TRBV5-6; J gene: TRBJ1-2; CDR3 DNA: TGTGCCAGCAGCTCTCCCGGACAGATCTATGGCTACACCTTC; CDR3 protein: CASSSPGQIYGYTF
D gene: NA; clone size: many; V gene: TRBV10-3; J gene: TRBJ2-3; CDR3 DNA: TGTGCCACAGCATCCGGGACTAGCACAGATACGCAGTATTTT; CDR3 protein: CATASGTSTDTQYF
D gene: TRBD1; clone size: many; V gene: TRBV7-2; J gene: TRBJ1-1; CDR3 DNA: TGTGCCAGCAGTTCGCAGGGGGGCACTGAAGCTTTCTTT; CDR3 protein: CASSSQGGTEAFF
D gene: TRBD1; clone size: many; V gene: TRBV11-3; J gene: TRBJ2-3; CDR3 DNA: TGTGCCAGCAGCTACCGGGGACAGGGCACAGATACGCAGTATTTT; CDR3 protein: CASSYRGQGTDTQYF
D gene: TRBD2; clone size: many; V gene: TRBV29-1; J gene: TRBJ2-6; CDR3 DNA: TGCAGCGTTCATCAGGGAGGGACTGGGGCCAACGTCCTGACTTTC; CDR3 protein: CSVHQGGTGANVLTF
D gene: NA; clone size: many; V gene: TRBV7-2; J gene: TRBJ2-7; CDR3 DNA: TGTGCCAGCAGCTTAGTCGGGTCTAGCAGCTACGAGCAGTACTTC; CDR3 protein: CASSLVGSSSYEQYF
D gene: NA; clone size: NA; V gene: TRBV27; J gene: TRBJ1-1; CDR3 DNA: TGTGCCAGCAGCCCTAACGGTGGGGGGCAAGGGGCGAACACTGAAGCTTTCTTT; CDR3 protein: CASSPNGGGQGANTEAFF
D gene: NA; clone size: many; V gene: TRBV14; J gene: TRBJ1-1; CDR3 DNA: TGTGCCAGCAGCCAAGTCGTCAGCATGAACACTGAAGCTTTCTTT; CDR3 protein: CASSQVVSMNTEAFF
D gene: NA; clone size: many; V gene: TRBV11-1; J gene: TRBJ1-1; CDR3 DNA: TGTGCCAGCAGCTTAGGGCCGGGTCCGAAGATCGCTGAAGCTTTCTTT; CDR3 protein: CASSLGPGPKIAEAFF
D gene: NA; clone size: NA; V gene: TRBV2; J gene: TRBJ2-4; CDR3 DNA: TGTGCCAGCAGTGATGATGGCCTGGCCAAAAACATTCAGTACTTC; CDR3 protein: CASSDDGLAKNIQYF
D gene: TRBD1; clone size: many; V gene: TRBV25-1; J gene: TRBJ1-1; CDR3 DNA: TGTGCCAGCAGTATAGACAGGGAGGTGAACACTGAAGCTTTCTTT; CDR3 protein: CASSIDREVNTEAFF
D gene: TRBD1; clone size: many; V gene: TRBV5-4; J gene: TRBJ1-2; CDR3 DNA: TGTGCCAGCAGCTTGGGCAGGGGGCTGGATGGCTACACCTTC; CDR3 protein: CASSLGRGLDGYTF
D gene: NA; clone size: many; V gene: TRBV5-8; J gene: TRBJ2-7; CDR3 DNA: TGTGCCAGCAGCTACCTGGGCGTTTACGAGCAGTACTTC; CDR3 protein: CASSYLGVYEQYF
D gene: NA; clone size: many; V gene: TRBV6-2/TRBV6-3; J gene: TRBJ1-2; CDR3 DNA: TGTGCCACTGCCGGAGGGGCTGACTATGGCTACACCTTC; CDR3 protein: CATAGGADYGYTF
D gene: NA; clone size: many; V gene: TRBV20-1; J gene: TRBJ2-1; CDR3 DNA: TGCAGTGCTAGAGTAGGAACTAGCAGGAATGAGCAGTTCTTC; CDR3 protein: CSARVGTSRNEQFF
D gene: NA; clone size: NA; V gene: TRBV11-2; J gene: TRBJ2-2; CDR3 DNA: TGTGCCAGCAGAGGCGGGGCAGTCGGAACCGGGGAGCTGTTTTTC; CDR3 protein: CASRGGAVGTGELFF
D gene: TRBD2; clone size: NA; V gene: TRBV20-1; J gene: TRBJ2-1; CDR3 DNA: TGCAGTGCTAGAGGGTCTAGCGGGGTGGATGAGCAGTTCTTC; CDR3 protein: CSARGSSGVDEQFF
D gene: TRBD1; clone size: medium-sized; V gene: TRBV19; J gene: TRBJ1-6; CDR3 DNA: TGTGCCAGTAGTACGGACAGGTCTCTTAATTCACCCCTCCACTTT; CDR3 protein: CASSTDRSLNSPLHF
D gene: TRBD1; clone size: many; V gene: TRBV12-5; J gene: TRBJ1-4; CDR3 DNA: TGTGCTAGTGCTTTGGGACAGCTTAATGAAAAACTGTTTTTT; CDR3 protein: CASALGQLNEKLFF
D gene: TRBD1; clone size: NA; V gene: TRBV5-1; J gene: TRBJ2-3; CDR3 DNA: TGCGCCAGCAGCGTAGAAGGGACAGTAGATACGCAGTATTTT; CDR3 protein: CASSVEGTVDTQYF
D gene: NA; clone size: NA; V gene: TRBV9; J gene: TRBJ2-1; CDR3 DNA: TGTGCCAGCAGCCAAGGGACGCCTTACAATGAGCAGTTCTTC; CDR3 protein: CASSQGTPYNEQFF
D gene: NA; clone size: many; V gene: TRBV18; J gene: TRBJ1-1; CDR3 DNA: TGTGCCAGCTCACCCCCTAACGCCCGGAACACTGAAGCTTTCTTT; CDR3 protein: CASSPPNARNTEAFF
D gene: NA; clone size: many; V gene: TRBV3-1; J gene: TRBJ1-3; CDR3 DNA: TGTGCCAGCAGCCAAGGAGCGGGGAAGCCCTCTGGAAACACCATATATTTT; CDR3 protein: CASSQGAGKPSGNTIYF
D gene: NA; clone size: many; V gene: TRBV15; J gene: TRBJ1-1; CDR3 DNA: TGTGCCACCAGCAGAGATTGGGGGGCAGGTTATGGAGCTTTCTTT; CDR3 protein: CATSRDWGAGYGAFF
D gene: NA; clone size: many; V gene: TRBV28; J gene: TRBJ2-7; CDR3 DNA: TGTGCCAGCAGAATCGACCGCTCCTACGAGCAGTACTTC; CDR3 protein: CASRIDRSYEQYF
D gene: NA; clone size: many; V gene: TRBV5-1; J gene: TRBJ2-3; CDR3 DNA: TGCGCCAGCAGCCCGGCGTCGGGAGCCCGCACAGATACGCAGTATTTT; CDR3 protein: CASSPASGARTDTQYF
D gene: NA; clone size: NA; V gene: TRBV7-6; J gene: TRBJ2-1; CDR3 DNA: TGTGCCAGCAGCTTAGTTTGGGAGGCCTCCTACAATGAGCAGTTCTTC; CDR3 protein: CASSLVWEASYNEQFF
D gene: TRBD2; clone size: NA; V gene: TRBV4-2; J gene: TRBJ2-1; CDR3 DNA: TGTGCCAGCAGCCATGCGGAACTAGCGGGAGAATACTTCTTC; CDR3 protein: CASSHAELAGEYFF
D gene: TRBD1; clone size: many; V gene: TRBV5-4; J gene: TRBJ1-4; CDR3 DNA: TGTGCCAGCAGCTTAGTTCAGGGGGCGTCGACTAATGAAAAACTGTTTTTT; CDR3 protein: CASSLVQGASTNEKLFF
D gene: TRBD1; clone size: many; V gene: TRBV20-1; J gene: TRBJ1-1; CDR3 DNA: TGCAGTGCGATTGGGACAGGCGCTGAAGCTTTCTTT; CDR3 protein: CSAIGTGAEAFF
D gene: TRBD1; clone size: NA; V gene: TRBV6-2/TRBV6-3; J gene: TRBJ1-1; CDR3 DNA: TGTGCCAGCGGTCCCATGGGACAGATTGAAGCTTTCTTT; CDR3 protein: CASGPMGQIEAFF
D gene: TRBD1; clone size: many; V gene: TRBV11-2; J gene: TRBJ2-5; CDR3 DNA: TGTGCCAGCAGCTCCGGGGACAGCCAAGAGACCCAGTACTTC; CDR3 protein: CASSSGDSQETQYF
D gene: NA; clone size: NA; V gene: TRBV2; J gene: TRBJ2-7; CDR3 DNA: TGTGCCAGCAATGATCCCGGGAGCTACGAGCAGTACTTT; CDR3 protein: CASNDPGSYEQYF
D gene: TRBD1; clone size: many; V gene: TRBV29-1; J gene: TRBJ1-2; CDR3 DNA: TGCAGCGCGACAGGGAATAACTATGGCTACACCTTC; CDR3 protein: CSATGNNYGYTF
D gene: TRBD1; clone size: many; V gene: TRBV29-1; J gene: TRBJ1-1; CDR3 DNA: TGCAGCGTTAGACAGGGCGTCTCTGAAGCTTTCTTT; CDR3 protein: CSVRQGVSEAFF
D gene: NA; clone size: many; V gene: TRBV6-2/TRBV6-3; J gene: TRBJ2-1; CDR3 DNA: TGTGCCAGCAGTTACCGGGACAACAATGAGCAGTTCTTC; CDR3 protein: CASSYRDNNEQFF
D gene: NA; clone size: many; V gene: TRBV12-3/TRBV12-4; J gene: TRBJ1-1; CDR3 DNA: TGTGCCAGCAGTTTAAGGGGGAGCTACACTGAAGCTTTCTTT; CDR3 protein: CASSLRGSYTEAFF
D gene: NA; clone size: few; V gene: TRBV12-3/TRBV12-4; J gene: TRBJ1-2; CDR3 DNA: TGTGCCAGCAGTTTAGAGGGTCGGGGCTACACATTC; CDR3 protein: CASSLEGRGYTF
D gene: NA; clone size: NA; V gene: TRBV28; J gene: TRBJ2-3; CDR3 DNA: TGTGCCAGCAGTTCCGGGGGCGGGAGCACAGATACGCAGTATTTT; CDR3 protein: CASSSGGGSTDTQYF
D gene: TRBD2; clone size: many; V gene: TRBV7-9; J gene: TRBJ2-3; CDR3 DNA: TGTGCCAGCAGCGGGGGGGACGGGAGGATAGATACGCAGTATTTT; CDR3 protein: CASSGGDGRIDTQYF
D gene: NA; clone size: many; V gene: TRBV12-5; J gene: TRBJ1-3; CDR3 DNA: TGTGCTAGTGGTTTGGTAAGCGACCCTGGAAACACCATATATTTT; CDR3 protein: CASGLVSDPGNTIYF
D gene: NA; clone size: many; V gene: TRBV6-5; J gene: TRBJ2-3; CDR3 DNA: TGTGCCAGCAGTTCTGGAGCAGATACGCAGTATTTT; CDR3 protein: CASSSGADTQYF
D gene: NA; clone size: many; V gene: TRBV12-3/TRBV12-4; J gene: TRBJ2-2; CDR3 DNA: TGTGCCAGCAGACCTAAGGGCGGATCCGGGGAGCTGTTTTTT; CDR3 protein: CASRPKGGSGELFF
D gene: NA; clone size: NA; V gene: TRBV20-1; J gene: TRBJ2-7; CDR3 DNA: TGCAGTGCTGATGGGGTCGCAGGGGTCGAGCAGTACTTC; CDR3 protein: CSADGVAGVEQYF
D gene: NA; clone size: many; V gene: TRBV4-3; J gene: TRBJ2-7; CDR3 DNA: TGCGCCAGCAGCCAAGATCCCAGCACCTACGAGCAGTACTTC; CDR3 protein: CASSQDPSTYEQYF
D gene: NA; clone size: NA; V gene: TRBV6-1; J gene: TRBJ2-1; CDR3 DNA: TGTGCCAGCAGTGAGGGGGTGGGAGTCTCCAATGAGCAGTTCTTC; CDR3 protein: CASSEGVGVSNEQFF
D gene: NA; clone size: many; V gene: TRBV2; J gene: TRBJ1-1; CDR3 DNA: TGTGCCAGCAGTGCGAGGACAGAGAAACCCACTGAAGCTTTCTTT; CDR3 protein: CASSARTEKPTEAFF
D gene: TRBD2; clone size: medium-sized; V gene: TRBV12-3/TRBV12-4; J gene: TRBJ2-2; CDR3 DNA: TGTGCCAGCAGTTTACGTATGCGGGGGGGGGAGCTGTTTTTT; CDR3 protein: CASSLRMRGGELFF
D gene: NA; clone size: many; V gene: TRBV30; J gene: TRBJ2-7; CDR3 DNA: TGTGCCTGGAGTGTAGAGAGGGCCAGGGTTAACTACGAGCAGTACTTC; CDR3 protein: CAWSVERARVNYEQYF